Included here is one TCR beta chain sequence, with context. Its antigen remains unidentified. The data stem from a study of OX40 agonist ivuxolimab in advanced cancers. The CDR3 spans 11 residues. CDR1 SQVTM and CDR2 ANQGSEA come from the germline V gene. Study-wide findings and caveats: What antigens the expanded peripheral T cells recognized was never established. With doses of 0.1 to 3.0 mg/kg, CD4+ and CD8+ blood T cells had undergone clonal expansion by week 6.

Assay used: immunoSEQ multiplex PCR; TCRdb lists only in-frame clones, some missing. The data contain 60,000 to 65,000 clones, 70% to 90% of them singletons. Blood was sampled at baseline, cycle 4 day 1, and cycle 7 day 1. The genes are TRBV29-1 and TRBJ2-5; D not resolved. Source: CD4+ or CD8+ T cells sorted from blood, taken in a trial of the OX40 agonist ivuxolimab. The origin of this receptor is an adult with an advanced solid tumor such as melanoma, head and neck, liver or kidney cancer. DNA for the CDR3: TGCGGCCTAGTAAGGCAAGAGACCCAGTACTTC. It yields the protein CGLVRQETQYF.